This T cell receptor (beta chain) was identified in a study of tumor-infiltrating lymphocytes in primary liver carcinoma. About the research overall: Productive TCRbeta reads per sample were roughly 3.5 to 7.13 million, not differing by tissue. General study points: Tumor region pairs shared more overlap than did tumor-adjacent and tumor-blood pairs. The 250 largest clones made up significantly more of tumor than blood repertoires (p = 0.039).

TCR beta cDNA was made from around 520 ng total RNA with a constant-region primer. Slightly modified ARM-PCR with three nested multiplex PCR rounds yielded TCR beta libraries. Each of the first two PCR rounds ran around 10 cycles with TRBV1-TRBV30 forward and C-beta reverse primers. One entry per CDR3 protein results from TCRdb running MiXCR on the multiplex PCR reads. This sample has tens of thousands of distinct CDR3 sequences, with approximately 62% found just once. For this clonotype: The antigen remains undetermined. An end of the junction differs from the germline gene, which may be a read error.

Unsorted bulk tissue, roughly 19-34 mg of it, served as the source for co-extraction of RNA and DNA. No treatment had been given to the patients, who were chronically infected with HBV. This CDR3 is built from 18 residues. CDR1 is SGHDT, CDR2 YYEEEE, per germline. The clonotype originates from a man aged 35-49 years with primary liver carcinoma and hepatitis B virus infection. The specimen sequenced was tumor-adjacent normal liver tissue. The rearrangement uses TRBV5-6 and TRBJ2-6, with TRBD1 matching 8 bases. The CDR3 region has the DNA TGTGCCAGCAGCTCGTGGACAGGGTGGCTATCTGGGACCAACGTCCTGACTTTC. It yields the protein CASSSWTGWLSGTNVLTF.